The 26 T cell receptor beta chains reported below all come from one sample, sequenced in a study. MiXCR, applied by TCRdb to the 5' RACE reads, yields one record per CDR3 protein. This sample has 500 to 650 distinct CDR3 sequences, with under 9.5% found just once. Sequenced: central memory T cells from blood PBMCs. As for subset: central memory CD4+ T cells. The receptors were sampled from a male donor with HIV.

This clonotype was seen only a few times. The chain is built from TRBV6-1 and TRBJ1-1; D is perhaps TRBD1 (5 bases). V lost 6 bases, J lost 0 bases, and 11 bases lay in between. The V gene's germline CDR1 is MNHNS and CDR2 SASEGT. The CDR3 extends over 14 amino acids. CDR3 sequence: CASSNQDMNTEAFF. The CDR3 DNA follows: TGTGCCAGCAGCAACCAGGACATGAACACTGAAGCTTTCTTT.

This clonotype was seen only a few times. The chain has TRBV24-1 and TRBJ2-5; TRBD2 matches 12 bases. The V segment lost 5 bases and the J segment 4 bases; nucleotides outside the gene matches: 7. The CDR3 length is 16 residues. Germline V gene lookup returns CDR1 KGHDR and CDR2 SFDVKD. CDR3 nucleotides: TGTGCCACCAGTGCCCCGACTAGCGGGGGAGGAGAGACCCAGTACTTC. The encoded protein is CATSAPTSGGGETQYF.

By proportion, this clonotype is large. The chain links TRBV7-6 to TRBJ2-5; no clear D. Between the trimmed V and J ends, which lost 2 bases and 5 bases, there was a span of 15 bases. The CDR3 consists of 15 residues. From germline, CDR1 is SGHVS and CDR2 FNYEAQ. CDR3 sequence reads: CASSLRNAVLETQYF. The CDR3, as DNA: TGTGCCAGCAGCTTACGAAATGCGGTGCTGGAGACCCAGTACTTC. Full variable domain (rest looked up from reference TRBV7-6 and TRBJ2-5): GAGVSQSPRYKVTKRGQDVALRCDPISGHVSLYWYRQALGQGPEFLTYFNYEAQQDKSGLPNDRFSAERPEGSISTLTIQRTEQRDSAMYRCASSLRNAVLETQYFGPGTRLLVL.

This clonotype was picked up a small number of times. This sequence joins TRBV4-2 and TRBJ2-5; D not resolved. Germline loops: CDR1 LGHNA, CDR2 YNFKEQ. The V end was cut by 3 bases, the J end by 1 base, with 6 bases between. The CDR3 consists of 13 residues. The CDR3 reads CASSQGSQETQYF. CDR3 nucleotide sequence: TGTGCCAGCAGCCAGGGCAGCCAAGAGACCCAGTACTTC.

Here the CDR3 reads CASSQVRETQYF. The CDR3 DNA follows: TGTGCCAGCAGCCAAGTGAGAGAGACCCAGTACTTC. This sequence joins TRBV7-2 and TRBJ2-5; D uncertain. Trimming stripped 5 bases from V and 4 bases from J, with 8 bases between. The length of the CDR3 is 12 residues. Looked up from germline, CDR1 is SGHTA and CDR2 is FQGNSA.

V usage is TRBV28 and J usage is TRBJ1-1, with 8 bases that match TRBD1. Germline V gives CDR1 MDHEN, CDR2 SYDVKM. Unmatched junction bases numbered 5, after V lost 4 bases and J lost 13 bases. The CDR3 contains 11 residues. The CDR3 protein is CASSYDRGHFF. For the CDR3, the DNA is TGTGCCAGCAGTTACGACAGGGGTCATTTCTTT. The complete variable domain, with remaining parts taken from reference TRBV28 and TRBJ1-1, reads DVKVTQSSRYLVKRTGEKVFLECVQDMDHENMFWYRQDPGLGLRLIYFSYDVKMKEKGDIPEGYSVSREKKERFSLILESASTNQTSMYLCASSYDRGHFFGQGTRLTVV.

By proportion, this clonotype is large. This chain links TRBV4-3 with TRBJ1-2; D gene unclear. V lost 4 bases and J lost 8, with 17 bases in between. From germline, CDR1 is LGHNA and CDR2 YSLEER. The CDR3 extends over 14 amino acids. The CDR3 DNA is TGCGCCAGCAGCCTCCTCCCTGGCAGTCAGGGCTACACCTTC. Its protein product is CASSLLPGSQGYTF.

The sample holds a few counts of this clonotype. This chain connects TRBV18 to TRBJ2-3; tentative D call: TRBD1 (6 bases). The CDR3 has 16 residues. Per germline, CDR1 KGHSH and CDR2 LQKENI. Trimming pared 1 base from V and 0 bases from J, leaving 11 bases between. CDR3 residues: CASSPRQAGSTDTQYF. CDR3 bases: TGTGCCAGCTCACCACGACAGGCAGGGAGCACAGATACGCAGTATTTT.

This clonotype counts as hyperexpanded. The V and J genes are TRBV11-3 and TRBJ1-1; D unclear. CDR1 is SGHNT and CDR2 is YENEEA in the germline V gene. The CDR3 runs 13 residues. V lost 3 bases to trimming and J lost 1 base, with 6 bases between them. This CDR3 reads CASSFNGNTEAFF. DNA for the CDR3: TGTGCCAGCAGCTTTAACGGGAACACTGAAGCTTTCTTT.

This clonotype was seen more than once but under ten times. The chain has TRBV6-1 and TRBJ1-5; the D gene is possibly TRBD1 (6 bases). Germline CDR1 reads MNHNS; CDR2 reads SASEGT. Trimming cost V 6 bases and J 0 bases, with 12 bases left between them. The CDR3 is made up of 15 amino acids. The CDR3 nucleotides are TGTGCCAGCAGGCCACAGGGCCCTAGCAATCAGCCCCAGCATTTT. This sequence encodes CASRPQGPSNQPQHF.

This chain uses TRBV29-1 with TRBJ2-7; D is unclear. V was cut by 5 bases and J by 2 bases, with 10 bases left in between. Looked up from germline, CDR1 is SQVTM and CDR2 is ANQGSEA. The CDR3 is 12 amino acids. The CDR3 bases are TGCAGCGTTATTCCGGAAACCTACGAGCAGTACTTC. It yields the protein CSVIPETYEQYF.

This clonotype was counted between two and nine times. The chain recombines TRBV7-3 with TRBJ2-2; no reliable D call. The length of the CDR3 is 14 residues. V was shortened by 2 bases and J by 6 bases, with 10 bases between the two germline ends. CDR1 and CDR2 from the germline V gene are SGHTA and FQGTGA. Here the CDR3 reads CASSLGRESGELFF. CDR3 coding DNA: TGTGCCAGCAGCTTAGGAAGGGAATCCGGGGAGCTGTTTTTT. Filled out from reference TRBV7-3 and TRBJ2-2, the complete variable domain reads GAGVSQTPSNKVTEKGKYVELRCDPISGHTALYWYRQSLGQGPEFLIYFQGTGAADDSGLPNDRFFAVRPEGSVSTLKIQRTERGDSAVYLCASSLGRESGELFFGEGSRLTVL.

Only a few counts were recorded for this clonotype. This chain joins TRBV5-1 and TRBJ2-5; no clear D gene. CDR3 length: 15 amino acids. V was shortened by 2 bases and J by 1 base, with 12 bases between the two germline ends. Germline CDR1 is SGHRS and CDR2 is YFSETQ. The DNA of the CDR3 is TGCGCCAGCAGCTTTGGGGTCGTGCCCCAAGAGACCCAGTACTTC. It is translated as CASSFGVVPQETQYF.

The chain couples TRBV20-1 to TRBJ1-1, with D possibly matching TRBD1 (5 bases). The CDR3 totals 15 residues. The germline CDR1 and CDR2 sequences are DFQATT and SNEGSKA (reference sequence). The V and J ends lost 3 bases and 1 base respectively, with 15 bases between them. CDR3 residues: CSASLYGTSNTEAFF. CDR3 coding DNA: TGCAGTGCTAGCCTCTATGGGACGTCGAACACTGAAGCTTTCTTT.

By proportion, this clonotype is large. This chain links TRBV4-3 with TRBJ2-3, with a weak D call TRBD2 (5 bases). This CDR3 contains 14 residues. Germline CDR1 reads LGHNA; CDR2 reads YSLEER. V lost 4 bases and J lost 3, with 11 bases in between. The CDR3 spells CASSLGLRTDTQYF. CDR3 sequence (DNA): TGCGCCAGCAGCCTTGGACTCAGAACAGATACGCAGTATTTT.

This chain links TRBV10-3 with TRBJ2-2, with a possible D match to TRBD1 (5 bases). V lost 7 bases and J lost 8, with 8 bases in between. This CDR3 spans 11 amino acids. CDR1 and CDR2 from the germline V gene are ENHRY and SYGVKD. CDR3 protein: CAIKGEGELFF. CDR3 sequence (DNA): TGTGCCATCAAAGGGGAAGGGGAGCTGTTTTTT.

V usage is TRBV29-1 and J usage is TRBJ1-1; a weak D match, TRBD1 (5 bases). This CDR3 comprises 13 residues. The germline CDR1 and CDR2 sequences are SQVTM and ANQGSEA. With 4 bases removed from V and 0 bases from J, the gap between germline ends came to 9 bases. For the CDR3, the DNA is TGCAGCGTTGCCGAGGGACTGAACACTGAAGCTTTCTTT. As protein: CSVAEGLNTEAFF.

This clonotype qualifies as large (0.1 to 1%). The rearrangement joins TRBV29-1 to TRBJ2-7; a possible D gene is TRBD1 (5 bases). With 6 bases removed from V and 2 bases from J, the gap between germline ends came to 20 bases. Germline assignment: CDR1 SQVTM and CDR2 ANQGSEA. This CDR3 has 15 residues. The CDR3 protein is CSVLQLDRTTYEQYF. The CDR3 DNA sequence: TGCAGCGTCCTACAGCTCGACAGAACGACCTACGAGCAGTACTTC.

This clonotype is hyperexpanded. The rearrangement uses TRBV15 and TRBJ1-1, with 9 bases that match TRBD1. The CDR3 spans 16 residues. Germline values: CDR1 LNHNV, CDR2 YYDKDF (reference sequence). V lost 1 base to trimming and J lost 0 bases; unmatched junction nucleotides: 3. CDR3 residues: CATSRGTGALNTEAFF. The DNA of the CDR3 is TGTGCCACCAGCAGAGGGACAGGGGCTTTGAACACTGAAGCTTTCTTT. The whole variable domain, remainder taken from reference TRBV15 and TRBJ1-1, is DAMVIQNPRYQVTQFGKPVTLSCSQTLNHNVMYWYQQKSSQAPKLLFHYYDKDFNNEADTPDNFQSRRPNTSFCFLDIRSPGLGDTAMYLCATSRGTGALNTEAFFGQGTRLTVV.

The chain recombines TRBV20-1 with TRBJ1-1, with D perhaps TRBD1 (6 bases). CDR3 length equals 15 residues. Trimming pared 1 base from V and 5 bases from J, leaving 17 bases between. Germline lookup yields CDR1 DFQATT and CDR2 SNEGSKA (reference sequence). The CDR3 here is CSARVGGQSRTEAFF. DNA for the CDR3: TGCAGTGCTAGAGTTGGAGGACAGAGCCGAACTGAAGCTTTCTTT.

This clonotype has just a few counts. This chain links TRBV3-1 with TRBJ2-1; D is unclear. Germline values: CDR1 LGHDT, CDR2 YNNKEL (reference sequence). V lost 0 bases and J lost 0, with 6 bases in between. The CDR3 has 15 amino acids. The CDR3 loop is CASSQEPSSYNEQFF. CDR3 nucleotide sequence: TGTGCCAGCAGCCAAGAACCCAGCTCCTACAATGAGCAGTTCTTC.

The rearrangement uses TRBV20-1 and TRBJ1-5; D is undetermined. CDR3 length equals 12 residues. V was pared by 5 bases and J by 7 bases, with 12 bases between. In germline, CDR1 is DFQATT, CDR2 SNEGSKA (reference sequence). CDR3 sequence reads: CSAGVPHQPQHF. The CDR3 DNA reads TGCAGTGCTGGGGTTCCCCACCAGCCCCAGCATTTT.

This clonotype was observed a handful of times. V usage is TRBV6-1 and J usage is TRBJ2-7; no definite D call. This CDR3 has 14 residues. V lost 5 bases, J lost 1 base, and 12 bases lay in between. Germline CDR1 reads MNHNS; CDR2 reads SASEGT. The CDR3 DNA sequence: TGTGCCAGCAGTCGTTCCGGTCGGTCCTACGAGCAGTACTTC. Translated: CASSRSGRSYEQYF.

This clonotype was detected only a few times. The chain has TRBV7-6 and TRBJ1-1, with unresolved D. The CDR3 runs 13 residues. Germline CDR1 SGHVS, CDR2 FNYEAQ. V dropped 4 bases and J dropped 1 base, with 7 bases sitting between them. CDR3 amino acids: CASSYRRNTEAFF. CDR3 nucleotide sequence: TGTGCCAGCAGCTATCGGAGGAACACTGAAGCTTTCTTT. Using reference TRBV7-6 and TRBJ1-1 for the parts outside the CDR3, the full variable domain is GAGVSQSPRYKVTKRGQDVALRCDPISGHVSLYWYRQALGQGPEFLTYFNYEAQQDKSGLPNDRFSAERPEGSISTLTIQRTEQRDSAMYRCASSYRRNTEAFFGQGTRLTVV.

The genes are TRBV6-2 or TRBV6-3 and TRBJ1-5; 8 bases are a match to TRBD1. Per germline, CDR1 MNHEY and CDR2 SVGEGT. The CDR3 is 15 residues long. V gave up 8 bases and J gave up 3 bases; unmatched junction bases: 9. CDR3 loop: CASCMQGAPNQPQHF. DNA of the CDR3: TGTGCCAGCTGTATGCAGGGGGCACCCAATCAGCCCCAGCATTTT.

This clonotype was detected a few times. The chain employs TRBV7-2 and TRBJ1-3; D is uncertain. Trimming removed 1 base from V and 0 bases from J, with 13 bases in between. Germline V gene lookup returns CDR1 SGHTA and CDR2 FQGNSA. This CDR3 has 17 amino acids. The CDR3 sequence: CASSLEMAGNSGNTIYF. As DNA, the CDR3 is TGTGCCAGCAGCTTAGAGATGGCGGGTAACTCTGGAAACACCATATATTTT.